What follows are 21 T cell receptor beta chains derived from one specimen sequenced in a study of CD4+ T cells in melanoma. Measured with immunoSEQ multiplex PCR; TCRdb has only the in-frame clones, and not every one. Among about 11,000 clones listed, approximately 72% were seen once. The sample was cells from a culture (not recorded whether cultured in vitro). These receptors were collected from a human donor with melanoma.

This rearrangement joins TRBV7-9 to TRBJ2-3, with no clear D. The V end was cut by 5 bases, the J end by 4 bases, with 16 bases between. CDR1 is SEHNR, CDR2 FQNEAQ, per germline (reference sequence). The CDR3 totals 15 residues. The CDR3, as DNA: TGTGCCAGCAGCCCCCGCGGACCTGCGTCAGATACGCAGTATTTT. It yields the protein CASSPRGPASDTQYF.

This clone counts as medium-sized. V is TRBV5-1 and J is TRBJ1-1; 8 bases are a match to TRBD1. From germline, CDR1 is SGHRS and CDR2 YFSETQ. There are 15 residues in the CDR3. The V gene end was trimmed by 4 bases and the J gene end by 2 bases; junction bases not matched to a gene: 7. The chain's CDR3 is CASSTGQGSNTEAFF. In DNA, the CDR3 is TGCGCCAGCAGCACAGGACAGGGTTCCAACACTGAAGCTTTCTTT.

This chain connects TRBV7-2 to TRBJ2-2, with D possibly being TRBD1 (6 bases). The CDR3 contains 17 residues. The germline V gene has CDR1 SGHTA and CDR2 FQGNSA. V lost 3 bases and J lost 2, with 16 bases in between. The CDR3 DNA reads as TGTGCCAGCAGCTTTTACGGACAGACAATCAACACCGGGGAGCTGTTTTTT. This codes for CASSFYGQTINTGELFF.

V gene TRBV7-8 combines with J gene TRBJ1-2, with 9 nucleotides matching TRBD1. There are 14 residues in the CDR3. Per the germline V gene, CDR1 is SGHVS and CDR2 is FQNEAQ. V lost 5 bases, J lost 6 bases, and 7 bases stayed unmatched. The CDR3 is CASSPTGQGNGYTF. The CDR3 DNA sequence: TGTGCCAGCAGCCCGACGGGACAGGGAAATGGCTACACCTTC.

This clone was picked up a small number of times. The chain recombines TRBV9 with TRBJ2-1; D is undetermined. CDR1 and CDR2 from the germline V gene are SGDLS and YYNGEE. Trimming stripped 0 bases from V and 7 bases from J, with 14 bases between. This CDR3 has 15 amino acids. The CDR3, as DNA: TGTGCCAGCAGCGTAGCTAGTGGTCCTGGAAATGAGCAGTTCTTC. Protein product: CASSVASGPGNEQFF.

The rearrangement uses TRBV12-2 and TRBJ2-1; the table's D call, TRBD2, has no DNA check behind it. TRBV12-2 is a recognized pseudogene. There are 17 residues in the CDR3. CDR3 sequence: CASRLVGSRPRCNEQFF. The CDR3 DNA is TGTGCAAGTCGCTTAGTGGGGAGTAGGCCCAGATGCAATGAGCAGTTCTTC.

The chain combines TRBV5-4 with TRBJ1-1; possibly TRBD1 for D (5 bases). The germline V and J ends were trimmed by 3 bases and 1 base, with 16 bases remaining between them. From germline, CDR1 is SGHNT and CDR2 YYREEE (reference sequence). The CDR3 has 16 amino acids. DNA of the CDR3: TGTGCCAGCAGCTCGAGGGACCTTCGCGGGAACACTGAAGCTTTCTTT. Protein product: CASSSRDLRGNTEAFF. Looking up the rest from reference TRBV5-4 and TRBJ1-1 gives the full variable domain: ETGVTQSPTHLIKTRGQQVTLRCSSQSGHNTVSWYQQALGQGPQFIFQYYREEENGRGNFPPRFSGLQFPNYSSELNVNALELDDSALYLCASSSRDLRGNTEAFFGQGTRLTVV.

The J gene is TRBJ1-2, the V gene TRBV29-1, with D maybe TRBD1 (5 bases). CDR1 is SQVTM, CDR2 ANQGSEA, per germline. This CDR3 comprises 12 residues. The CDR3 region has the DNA TGCACCGGCGGGGGGGTTGGGGATGGCTACACCTTC. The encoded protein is CTGGGVGDGYTF.

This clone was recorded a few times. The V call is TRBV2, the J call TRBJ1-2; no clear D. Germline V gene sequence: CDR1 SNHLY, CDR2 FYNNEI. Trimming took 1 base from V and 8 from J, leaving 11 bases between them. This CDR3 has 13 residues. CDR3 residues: CASSEGRRLGYTF. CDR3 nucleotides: TGTGCCAGCAGTGAAGGTAGGAGGCTCGGCTACACCTTC.

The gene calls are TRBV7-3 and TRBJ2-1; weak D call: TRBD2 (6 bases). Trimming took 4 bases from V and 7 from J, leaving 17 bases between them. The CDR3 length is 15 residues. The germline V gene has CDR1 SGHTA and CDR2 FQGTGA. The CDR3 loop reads CASSSTGTASNEQFF. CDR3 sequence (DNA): TGTGCCAGCAGCTCAACCGGGACTGCTTCGAATGAGCAGTTCTTC.

CDR3 nucleotide sequence: TGTGCCAGCAGCTCCGGGTGGGGAGGGAGCCACACCGGGGAGCTGTTTTTT. Translation: CASSSGWGGSHTGELFF. The rearrangement uses TRBV7-6 and TRBJ2-2; 7 positions agree with TRBD2. Losses at the gene ends were 4 bases for V and 3 bases for J; bases not matched to a gene: 11. CDR3 length equals 17 residues. Germline V gene data show CDR1 as SGHVS and CDR2 as FNYEAQ.

The chain's CDR3 is CASSLGDRSGGYTF. CDR3 nucleotides: TGCGCCAGCAGTCTCGGAGACAGGTCGGGGGGCTACACCTTC. The V call is TRBV5-1, the J call TRBJ1-2, with D tentatively TRBD1 (6 bases). Trimming removed 5 bases from V and 8 bases from J, with 19 bases in between. This CDR3 region has 14 residues. The germline CDR1 and CDR2 sequences are SGHRS and YFSETQ.

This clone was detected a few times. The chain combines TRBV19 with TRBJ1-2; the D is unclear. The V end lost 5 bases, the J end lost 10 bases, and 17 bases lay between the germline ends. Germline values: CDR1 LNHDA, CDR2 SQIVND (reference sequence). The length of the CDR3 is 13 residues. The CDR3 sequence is CASSRESGRIYTF. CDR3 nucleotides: TGTGCCAGTAGTCGCGAGTCAGGCAGGATCTACACCTTC.

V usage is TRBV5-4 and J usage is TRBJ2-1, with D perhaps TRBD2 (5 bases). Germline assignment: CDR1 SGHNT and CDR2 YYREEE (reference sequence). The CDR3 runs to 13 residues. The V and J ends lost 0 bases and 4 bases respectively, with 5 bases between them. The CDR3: CASSLGLYNEQFF. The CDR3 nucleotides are TGTGCCAGCAGCTTGGGACTATACAATGAGCAGTTCTTC.

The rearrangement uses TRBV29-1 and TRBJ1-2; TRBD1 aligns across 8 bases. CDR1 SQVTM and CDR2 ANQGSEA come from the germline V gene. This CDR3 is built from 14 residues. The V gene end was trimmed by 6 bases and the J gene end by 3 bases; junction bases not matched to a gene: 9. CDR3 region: CSVTGTGFDYGYTF. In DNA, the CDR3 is TGCAGCGTCACCGGGACAGGTTTTGACTATGGCTACACCTTC.

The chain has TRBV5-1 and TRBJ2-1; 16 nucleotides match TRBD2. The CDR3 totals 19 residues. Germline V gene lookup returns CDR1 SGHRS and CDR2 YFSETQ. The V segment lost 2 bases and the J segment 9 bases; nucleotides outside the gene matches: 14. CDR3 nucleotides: TGCGCCAGCAGCTTTTACGGGACTAGCGGGGGGGTTCCCCCGACTGAGCAGTTCTTC. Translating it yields CASSFYGTSGGVPPTEQFF. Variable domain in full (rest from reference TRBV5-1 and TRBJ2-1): KAGVTQTPRYLIKTRGQQVTLSCSPISGHRSVSWYQQTPGQGLQFLFEYFSETQRNKGNFPGRFSGRQFSNSRSEMNVSTLELGDSALYLCASSFYGTSGGVPPTEQFFGPGTRLTVL.

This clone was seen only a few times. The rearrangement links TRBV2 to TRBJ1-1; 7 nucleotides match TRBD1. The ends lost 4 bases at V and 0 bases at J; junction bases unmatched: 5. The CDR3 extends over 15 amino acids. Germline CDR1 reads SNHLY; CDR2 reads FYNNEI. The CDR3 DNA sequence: TGTGCCAGCAGTGGGGGGACAGCCATGAACACTGAAGCTTTCTTT. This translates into CASSGGTAMNTEAFF.

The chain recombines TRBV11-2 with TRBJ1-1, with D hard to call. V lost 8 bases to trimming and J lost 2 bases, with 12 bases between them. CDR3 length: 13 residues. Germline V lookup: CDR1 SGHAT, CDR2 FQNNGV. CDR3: CASARERNTEAFF. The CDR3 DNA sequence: TGTGCCAGCGCCCGGGAGCGCAACACTGAAGCTTTCTTT.

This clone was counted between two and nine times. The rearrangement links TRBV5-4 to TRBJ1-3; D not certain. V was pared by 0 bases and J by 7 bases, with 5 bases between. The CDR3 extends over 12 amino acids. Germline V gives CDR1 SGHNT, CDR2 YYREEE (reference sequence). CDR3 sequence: CASSLDGNTIYF. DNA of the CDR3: TGTGCCAGCAGCTTGGACGGTAACACCATATATTTT.

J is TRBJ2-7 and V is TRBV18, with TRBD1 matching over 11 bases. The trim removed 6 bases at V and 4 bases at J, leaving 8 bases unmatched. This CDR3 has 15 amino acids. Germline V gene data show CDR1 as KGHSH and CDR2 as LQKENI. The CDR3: CASSEWTGGEYEQYF. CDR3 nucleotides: TGTGCCAGCTCTGAATGGACAGGGGGCGAGTACGAGCAGTACTTC.

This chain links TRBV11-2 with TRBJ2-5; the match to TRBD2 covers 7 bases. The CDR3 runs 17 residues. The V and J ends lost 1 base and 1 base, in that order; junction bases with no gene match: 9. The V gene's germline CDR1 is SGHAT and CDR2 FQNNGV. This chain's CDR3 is CASSLVGWRGSQETQYF. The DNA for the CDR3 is TGTGCCAGCAGCTTAGTAGGATGGCGGGGGAGCCAAGAGACCCAGTACTTC. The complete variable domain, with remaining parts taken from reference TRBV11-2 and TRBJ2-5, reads EAGVAQSPRYKIIEKRQSVAFWCNPISGHATLYWYQQILGQGPKLLIQFQNNGVVDDSQLPKDRFSAERLKGVDSTLKIQPAKLEDSAVYLCASSLVGWRGSQETQYFGPGTRLLVL.